The clone carrying this T cell receptor (beta chain) was seen only a few times. The antigen is not known. Trimming pared 9 bases from V and 0 bases from J, leaving 9 bases between. Per the germline V gene, CDR1 is MRHNA and CDR2 is SNTAGT. The CDR3 is 13 residues long. This sample is drawn from a study of blood T cells in healthy people across ages. Notes on the study in general: In the absence of known donor CMV status, changes in expanded clonotypes were possibly confounded.

Alongside a J-beta primer mix, a sample-barcoded 5' primer served in a second PCR lasting roughly 6 to 12 cycles. TCRdb processed the 5' RACE reads anew with MiXCR; each CDR3 protein has one entry. The table has approximately 900,000 distinct CDR3 sequences, around 46% seen once. The chain joins TRBV6-4 to TRBJ2-1; D not resolved. The receptor was isolated from a young man in good health. The sample taken for sequencing was blood. CDR3 protein: CASHPSSYNEQFF. In DNA form, the CDR3 reads TGTGCCAGTCACCCAAGCTCCTACAATGAGCAGTTCTTC.